The sequence of this T cell receptor (beta chain) was determined in a study of technical replicates of blood from a few donors. Germline V gives CDR1 SGHRS, CDR2 YFSETQ. The ends were cut back, 4 bases at V and 0 bases at J, with 11 bases in the middle. The CDR3 is made up of 14 amino acids. The data were produced by immunoSEQ multiplex PCR, yet TCRdb's version contains in-frame clones alone and is incomplete. The sample holds 55,000 to 60,000 clones; about 93% are singletons and the top ten take 4% to 4.5%. The sequenced sample was PBMCs. This rearrangement joins TRBV5-1 to TRBJ2-7; D is unresolved. The clonotype was recovered from a human donor in good health. Some clones in this sample may be carry-over from other donors' samples. This CDR3 is CASSIEASSYEQYF. CDR3 sequence (DNA): TGCGCCAGCAGCATAGAGGCGAGCTCCTACGAGCAGTACTTC.